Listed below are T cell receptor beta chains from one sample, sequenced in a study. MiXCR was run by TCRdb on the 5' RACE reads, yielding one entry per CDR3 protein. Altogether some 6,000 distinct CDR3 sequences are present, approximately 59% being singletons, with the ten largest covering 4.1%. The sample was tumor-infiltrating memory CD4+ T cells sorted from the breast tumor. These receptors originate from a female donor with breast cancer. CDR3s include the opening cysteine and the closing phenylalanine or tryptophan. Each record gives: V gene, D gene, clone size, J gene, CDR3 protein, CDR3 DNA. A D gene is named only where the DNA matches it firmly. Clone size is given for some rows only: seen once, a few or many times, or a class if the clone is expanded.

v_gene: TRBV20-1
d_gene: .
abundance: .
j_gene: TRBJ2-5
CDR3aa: CSAREELVETQYF
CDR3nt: TGCAGTGCTAGAGAGGAACTAGTGGAGACCCAGTACTTC

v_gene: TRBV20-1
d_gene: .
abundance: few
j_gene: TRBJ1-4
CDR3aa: CSASEEEKLFF
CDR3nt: TGCAGTGCTAGTGAGGAGGAAAAACTGTTTTTT

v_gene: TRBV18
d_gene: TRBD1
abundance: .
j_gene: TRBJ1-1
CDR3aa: CASSPLGQLNTEAFF
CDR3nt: TGTGCCAGCTCACCGCTGGGACAGTTAAACACTGAAGCTTTCTTT

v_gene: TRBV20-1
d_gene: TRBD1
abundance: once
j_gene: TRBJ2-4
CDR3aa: CSARAGTGENIQYF
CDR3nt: TGCAGTGCTAGAGCCGGGACAGGGGAAAACATTCAGTACTTC

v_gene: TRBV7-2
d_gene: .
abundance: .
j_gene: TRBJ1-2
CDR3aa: CASRPGGGHYGYTF
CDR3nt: TGTGCCAGCAGGCCCGGCGGAGGGCACTATGGCTACACCTTC

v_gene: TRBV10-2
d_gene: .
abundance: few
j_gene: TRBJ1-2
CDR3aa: CASTYDRIANYGYTF
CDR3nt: TGCGCCAGCACTTATGACAGAATAGCTAACTATGGCTACACCTTC

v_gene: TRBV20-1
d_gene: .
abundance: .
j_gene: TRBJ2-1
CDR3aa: CSARSILAISGNEQFF
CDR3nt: TGCAGTGCTAGATCAATCCTAGCGATCTCGGGTAATGAGCAGTTCTTC

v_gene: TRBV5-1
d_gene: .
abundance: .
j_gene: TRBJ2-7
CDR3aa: CASSEPGGYEQYF
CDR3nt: TGCGCCAGCAGCGAACCAGGGGGGTACGAGCAGTACTTC

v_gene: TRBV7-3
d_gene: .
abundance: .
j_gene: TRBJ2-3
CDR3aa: CASSLYRDADTQYF
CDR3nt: TGTGCCAGCAGCTTATACAGGGACGCAGATACGCAGTATTTT

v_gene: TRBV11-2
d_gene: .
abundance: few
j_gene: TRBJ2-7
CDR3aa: CASSLTGATSYEQYF
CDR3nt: TGTGCCAGCTCCCTTACGGGGGCGACATCCTACGAGCAGTACTTC

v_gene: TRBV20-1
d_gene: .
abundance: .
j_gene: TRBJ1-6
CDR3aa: CSARDSGRSITPLHF
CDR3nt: TGCAGTGCTAGAGATTCTGGACGGTCAATTACACCCCTCCACTTT

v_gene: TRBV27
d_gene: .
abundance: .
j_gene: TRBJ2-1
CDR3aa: CASSLRGAGVMNNEQFF
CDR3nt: TGTGCCAGCAGTTTAAGGGGGGCAGGGGTTATGAACAATGAGCAGTTCTTC

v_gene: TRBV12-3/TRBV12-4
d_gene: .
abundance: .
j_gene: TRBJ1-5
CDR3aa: CASSFRQATKPQHF
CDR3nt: TGTGCCAGCAGTTTCAGGCAGGCCACGAAGCCCCAGCATTTT

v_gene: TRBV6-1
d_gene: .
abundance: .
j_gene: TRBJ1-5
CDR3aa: CASYDGLNQPQHF
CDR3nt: TGTGCCAGCTACGACGGACTTAATCAGCCCCAGCATTTT

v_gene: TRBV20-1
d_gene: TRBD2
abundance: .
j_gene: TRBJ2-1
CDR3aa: CSAMELAGTAEGKDEQFF
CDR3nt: TGCAGTGCTATGGAACTAGCGGGAACCGCTGAGGGGAAGGATGAGCAGTTCTTC

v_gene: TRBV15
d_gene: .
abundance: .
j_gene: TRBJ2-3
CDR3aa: CATSSETSTDTQYF
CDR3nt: TGTGCCACCAGCAGTGAGACTAGCACAGATACGCAGTATTTT

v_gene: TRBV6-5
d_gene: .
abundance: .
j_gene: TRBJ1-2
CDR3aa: CASTEAGYGYTF
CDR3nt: TGTGCCAGCACCGAGGCAGGGTATGGCTACACCTTC